A single sample is the source of the 6 T cell receptor beta chains below, sequenced in a study of molecular identifiers for immune sequencing clone quantification. MiXCR, applied by TCRdb to the PCR reads, yields one record per CDR3 protein. The data show more than 300,000 distinct CDR3 sequences, with over 20% seen just once and roughly 0.86% held by the top ten. The sample consisted of naive CD8+ T cells from blood, with Jurkat cell RNA spiked in. Sample subset: FACS-sorted CD8+CD4-CCR7+CD45RA+ naive T cells. These receptors were collected from a human donor in good health. Some libraries in this study had Jurkat cell RNA spiked in.

This clonotype has only a few counts. The chain has TRBV7-6 and TRBJ2-3, with D maybe TRBD2 (6 bases). Germline V gene data show CDR1 as SGHVS and CDR2 as FNYEAQ. CDR3 length equals 16 residues. The V end lost 5 bases, the J end lost 2 bases, and 17 bases lay between the germline ends. This CDR3 is CASSQNGGWDTDTQYF. The CDR3 nucleotides read TGTGCCAGCAGCCAGAACGGGGGTTGGGACACAGATACGCAGTATTTT. Full variable domain (remainder filled in from reference TRBV7-6 and TRBJ2-3): GAGVSQSPRYKVTKRGQDVALRCDPISGHVSLYWYRQALGQGPEFLTYFNYEAQQDKSGLPNDRFSAERPEGSISTLTIQRTEQRDSAMYRCASSQNGGWDTDTQYFGPGTRLTVL.

As concerns this clonotype: With a much larger clone just one base away, this may be a read error. J is TRBJ2-7 and V is TRBV20-1; weak D call: TRBD1 (5 bases). V lost 1 base, J lost 1 base, and 17 bases lay in between. The CDR3 is 16 amino acids. From germline, CDR1 is DFQATT and CDR2 SNEGSKA (reference sequence). This CDR3 reads CSARVARVPSSYEQYF. CDR3 DNA sequence: TGCAGTGCTAGAGTCGCCAGGGTACCTTCATCCTACGAGCAGTACTTC.

In its sample, this clonotype was seen many times. V is TRBV4-1 and J is TRBJ2-5; D might be TRBD2 (6 bases). The V end lost 4 bases, the J end lost 2 bases, and 14 bases lay between the germline ends. Per germline, CDR1 MGHRA and CDR2 YSYEKL. The CDR3 covers 15 residues. The CDR3 DNA reads as TGCGCCAGCAGCCCCGGGGTAGCGGTTCAAGAGACCCAGTACTTC. It codes for CASSPGVAVQETQYF.

The chain couples TRBV30 to TRBJ2-1; the match to TRBD2 covers 9 bases. V was pared by 3 bases and J by 12 bases, with 15 bases of the junction left unmatched. This CDR3 is built from 15 residues. Germline loops: CDR1 GTSNPN, CDR2 SVGIG (reference sequence). The CDR3 reads CAWSDYSGSMAGQFF. The CDR3 bases are TGTGCCTGGAGCGACTATAGCGGGAGTATGGCTGGGCAGTTCTTC.

V and J are TRBV27 and TRBJ1-1, with D unresolved. Germline-derived CDR1 and CDR2 are MNHEY and SMNVEV (reference sequence). Trimming pared 6 bases from V and 4 bases from J, leaving 12 bases between. CDR3 size: 13 residues. The CDR3 is CASRSGVRTEAFF. The CDR3 bases are TGTGCCAGCAGATCTGGAGTACGCACTGAAGCTTTCTTT.

Concerning this clonotype itself: The germline gene is not matched at one end of the junction; a read error may be the cause. The genes are TRBV29-1 and TRBJ2-2, with TRBD1 identical over 7 bases. Germline lookup yields CDR1 SQVTM and CDR2 ANQGSEA. The CDR3 runs 16 residues. CDR3 nucleotides: TGCGGCGTACTCGGGACAGAGACCTTGAACACCGGGGAGCTGTTTTTT. This sequence encodes CGVLGTETLNTGELFF.